A single sample is the source of the 23 T cell receptor beta chains below, sequenced in a study of blood T cell repertoires in COVID-19 (TCRdb year 2020). The library was made by the immunoSEQ multiplex PCR assay. TCRdb obtained this table from immuneACCESS and retained in-frame rearrangements with V and J assigned. These tables miss some clones; where compared with another copy, unresolved V genes account for less than half of the shortfall, and the remainder is unexplained. The sample profile shows almost 400,000 clones; 70% to 90% of them were found once. The top ten clones comprise more than 0.85% of the sample. The sequenced sample was PBMCs or T cells enriched from blood (not recorded which). The receptors shown here come from a woman aged 30 to 39 with acute COVID-19.

V is TRBV7-2 and J is TRBJ2-5; 10 nucleotides match TRBD1. The length of the CDR3 is 16 residues. The V and J ends lost 5 bases and 4 bases, in that order; junction bases with no gene match: 10. Germline-derived CDR1 and CDR2 are SGHTA and FQGNSA. CDR3 residues: CASSPGQGTPLETQYF. As DNA, the CDR3 is TGTGCCAGCAGCCCGGGACAGGGGACCCCTCTAGAGACCCAGTACTTC.

This chain links TRBV7-2 with TRBJ2-1; D is unresolved. The V end was cut by 1 base, the J end by 9 bases, with 16 bases between. CDR1 is SGHTA, CDR2 FQGNSA, per germline. The CDR3 has 15 residues. CDR3: CASSLGTASYGEQFF. The CDR3 DNA is TGTGCCAGCAGCTTAGGCACAGCTTCTTATGGTGAGCAGTTCTTC.

J is TRBJ2-1 and V is TRBV7-3; D might be TRBD1 (5 bases). Germline lookup yields CDR1 SGHTA and CDR2 FQGTGA. The V and J ends lost 5 bases and 3 bases respectively, with 14 bases between them. The CDR3 contains 15 residues. The CDR3 nucleotides read TGTGCCAGCAGCCCGTCATTAACAGGCTACAATGAGCAGTTCTTC. As protein: CASSPSLTGYNEQFF.

The CDR3 sequence is CASSFRTGDNSPLHF. Written as DNA, the CDR3 is TGTGCCAGCAGCTTCCGGACGGGAGATAATTCACCCCTCCACTTT. V gene TRBV7-9 combines with J gene TRBJ1-6; D gene ambiguous. The CDR3 runs 15 residues. With 3 bases removed from V and 5 bases from J, the gap between germline ends came to 11 bases. Germline values: CDR1 SEHNR, CDR2 FQNEAQ (reference sequence).

The chain links TRBV6-4 to TRBJ2-3, with a possible D match to TRBD2 (6 bases). Germline V gene lookup returns CDR1 MRHNA and CDR2 SNTAGT. Between the trimmed V and J ends, which lost 6 bases and 9 bases, there was a span of 16 bases. The CDR3 extends over 13 amino acids. The CDR3 loop is CASSLEGAGTQYF. As DNA, the CDR3 is TGTGCCAGCAGCTTGGAGGGAGCTGGCACGCAGTATTTT.

J is TRBJ2-7 and V is TRBV27; tentatively, D is TRBD2 (5 bases). V gave up 3 bases and J gave up 7 bases, with 13 bases separating them. Germline CDR1 reads MNHEY; CDR2 reads SMNVEV (reference sequence). The CDR3 covers 13 residues. The CDR3 DNA reads as TGTGCCAGCAGTTTCCAGGTGAGAGGGGAGCAGTACTTC. The encoded protein is CASSFQVRGEQYF.

The rearrangement links TRBV6-1 to TRBJ1-2; 10 nucleotides agree with TRBD1. The germline gives CDR1 MNHNS, CDR2 SASEGT. This CDR3 is 15 amino acids long. J gave up 4 bases and V 1 base, and 3 bases lay outside the gene matches. CDR3 loop: CASSEEGQGIYGYTF. The CDR3 DNA is TGTGCCAGCAGTGAAGAGGGACAGGGGATCTATGGCTACACCTTC.

The V and J genes are TRBV6-2 or TRBV6-3 and TRBJ2-7, with 8 bases matching TRBD1. This CDR3 is 15 amino acids long. CDR1 is MNHEY and CDR2 is SVGEGT in the germline V gene. V gave up 2 bases and J gave up 2 bases; unmatched junction bases: 5. The CDR3 is CASSYLPTGAYEQYF. CDR3 nucleotides: TGTGCCAGCAGTTACCTCCCGACAGGGGCCTACGAGCAGTACTTC.

Of note for this clone: Other nucleotide sequences in the sample specify the same CDR3. J is TRBJ2-2 and V is TRBV3-1 (or the pseudogene TRBV3-2), with a weak D call TRBD1 (5 bases). V was pared by 4 bases and J by 0 bases, with 12 bases between. The CDR3 is 16 residues long. The germline V gene has CDR1 LGHDT and CDR2 YNNKEL (reference sequence). The CDR3 coding sequence is TGTGCCAGCAGCCCAAGACAGCTAACGAACACCGGGGAGCTGTTTTTT. As protein: CASSPRQLTNTGELFF.

This chain joins TRBV29-1 and TRBJ2-5; 9 bases are a match to TRBD1. V lost 3 bases and J lost 7; bases outside the gene matches: 15. Germline lookup yields CDR1 SQVTM and CDR2 ANQGSEA. The CDR3 totals 16 residues. The CDR3 coding sequence is TGCAGCGTTGAGAAAAGAGACCGGGACAGGGCAGGGACCCAGTACTTC. Its protein product is CSVEKRDRDRAGTQYF. Full variable domain (rest looked up from reference TRBV29-1 and TRBJ2-5): SAVISQKPSRDICQRGTSLTIQCQVDSQVTMMFWYRQQPGQSLTLIATANQGSEATYESGFVIDKFPISRPNLTFSTLTVSNMSPEDSSIYLCSVEKRDRDRAGTQYFGPGTRLLVL.

This chain connects TRBV21-1 to TRBJ2-3; TRBD1, the D gene given by the table, was not confirmed from the DNA. TRBV21-1 corresponds to a pseudogene. The length of the CDR3 is 14 residues. For the CDR3, the DNA is TGTGCCAGCAGCAAAGGGGGCCGGGCAGATACGCAGTATTTT. This sequence encodes CASSKGGRADTQYF.

This sequence joins TRBV19 and TRBJ1-1; TRBD1 matches at 7 bases. The V segment lost 1 base and the J segment 6 bases; nucleotides outside the gene matches: 5. In germline, CDR1 is LNHDA, CDR2 SQIVND (reference sequence). The CDR3 length is 14 residues. The CDR3 region is CASSIGQGRAEAFF. The CDR3 bases are TGTGCCAGTAGTATAGGACAGGGTAGGGCTGAAGCTTTCTTT.

The table lists this clone with a count of one. The chain combines TRBV2 with TRBJ1-6, with D hard to call. With 6 bases removed from V and 11 bases from J, the gap between germline ends came to 17 bases. The CDR3 has 14 amino acids. Germline V gene sequence: CDR1 SNHLY, CDR2 FYNNEI. In DNA form, the CDR3 reads TGTGCCAGCAGGTCTGGGGAGGTGACGGCACCCCTCCACTTT. It yields the protein CASRSGEVTAPLHF.

This clone showed up just a few times. This sample also contains other DNA sequences that code for the same CDR3. The genes are TRBV2 and TRBJ1-5; 9 bases map to TRBD1. Losses at the gene ends were 4 bases for V and 2 bases for J; bases not matched to a gene: 0. This CDR3 spans 14 amino acids. CDR1 is SNHLY, CDR2 FYNNEI, per germline. The CDR3 bases are TGTGCCAGCAGTGGGACAGGGGGCAATCAGCCCCAGCATTTT. It codes for CASSGTGGNQPQHF.

The chain uses TRBV3-1 (or the pseudogene TRBV3-2) and TRBJ1-5; 7 bases are shared with TRBD1. CDR3 length equals 14 residues. The V gene's germline CDR1 is LGHDT and CDR2 YNNKEL (reference sequence). Germline trimming cut 4 bases from V and 4 bases from J; bases unmatched to any gene: 4. The CDR3 reads CASSRQGTNQPQHF. In DNA form, the CDR3 reads TGTGCCAGCAGCCGACAGGGTACAAATCAGCCCCAGCATTTT.

V and J are TRBV27 and TRBJ2-7; weak D call: TRBD1 (6 bases). Germline V gene lookup returns CDR1 MNHEY and CDR2 SMNVEV (reference sequence). Trimming removed 6 bases at V and 0 bases at J, with 18 bases between. The CDR3 covers 16 residues. CDR3 in amino acids: CASRAGTSQGSYEQYF. The DNA of the CDR3 is TGTGCCAGCAGGGCCGGGACCTCACAGGGCTCCTACGAGCAGTACTTC.

V and J are TRBV6-5 and TRBJ2-7; possible D gene TRBD1, 6 bases. In germline, CDR1 is MNHEY, CDR2 SVGAGI. Trimming left V 9 bases short and J 2 bases short, with 11 bases between. This CDR3 is 12 amino acids long. CDR3 DNA: TGTGCCAGACAGGGAAGGACCTACGAGCAGTACTTC. Its translation is CARQGRTYEQYF.

This clone occurred once. J is TRBJ2-7 and V is TRBV7-2; 10 nucleotides line up with TRBD1. Germline V gives CDR1 SGHTA, CDR2 FQGNSA. V trimming: 5 bases; J trimming: 6 bases; junction bases outside the gene matches: 13. There are 16 residues in the CDR3. CDR3 sequence: CASSKKLGQGFIEQYF. CDR3 coding DNA: TGTGCCAGCAGCAAAAAGTTGGGACAGGGGTTCATCGAGCAGTACTTC.

In its sample, this clone was seen once. J is TRBJ2-1 and V is TRBV19; 10 bases line up with TRBD1. Unmatched junction bases numbered 2, after V lost 7 bases and J lost 8 bases. Germline values: CDR1 LNHDA, CDR2 SQIVND (reference sequence). The CDR3 length is 12 residues. This chain's CDR3 is CASKTGGYEQFF. For the CDR3, the DNA is TGTGCCAGTAAGACAGGGGGCTATGAGCAGTTCTTC.

V gene TRBV29-1 combines with J gene TRBJ2-1; 13 bases line up with TRBD2. The CDR3 consists of 13 residues. J gave up 6 bases and V 6 bases, and 2 bases lay outside the gene matches. The germline V gene encodes CDR1 SQVTM and CDR2 ANQGSEA. In nucleotides, the CDR3 is TGCAGCGTCCGGACTAGCGGGAGCAATGAGCAGTTCTTC. Encoded protein: CSVRTSGSNEQFF.

The genes are TRBV5-1 and TRBJ2-3; possibly TRBD1 for D (5 bases). The germline CDR1 and CDR2 sequences are SGHRS and YFSETQ. This CDR3 is 15 amino acids long. V lost 0 bases and J 1 base, leaving 9 bases between the germline ends. As DNA, the CDR3 is TGCGCCAGCAGCTTGGTACAGGCTGGCACAGATACGCAGTATTTT. This translates into CASSLVQAGTDTQYF.

V gene TRBV19 combines with J gene TRBJ1-5; perhaps TRBD1 as D (5 bases). Germline values: CDR1 LNHDA, CDR2 SQIVND (reference sequence). Between the trimmed V and J ends, which lost 2 bases and 2 bases, there was a span of 16 bases. The CDR3 is 17 amino acids. The CDR3 sequence: CASSISGQRGGNQPQHF. The CDR3, as DNA: TGTGCCAGTAGTATAAGTGGACAAAGGGGCGGCAATCAGCCCCAGCATTTT.

Comment on this clone: The same CDR3 also results from other DNA sequences found in this sample. The chain is built from TRBV18 and TRBJ1-1; D is perhaps TRBD1 (6 bases). CDR1 is KGHSH and CDR2 is LQKENI in the germline V gene. This CDR3 region has 15 residues. Trimming removed 2 bases at V and 2 bases at J, with 12 bases between. The CDR3 loop reads CASSPIQGANTEAFF. CDR3 nucleotides: TGTGCCAGCTCACCAATACAGGGAGCCAACACTGAAGCTTTCTTT.